This T cell receptor (beta chain) was profiled in a study of blood T cell repertoires in COVID-19. Study in general: Collection of acute and convalescent COVID-19 samples took place in the United States, Italy and Spain.

Which cohort a participant joined came from the clinical history participants gave. Assay: immunoSEQ multiplex PCR; the TCRdb copy retains only in-frame clones and omits some. Among about 280,000 clones listed, more than 75% were seen once. The sample taken for sequencing was PBMCs or T cells enriched from blood (not recorded which). This sequence originates from a woman aged 60-75 years in a cohort exposed to, infected with or recovered from COVID-19 (not recorded which).

The CDR3 loop reads CASSLRGLDTQYF. In DNA, the CDR3 is TGTGCCAGCAGCTTAAGAGGGTTAGATACGCAGTATTTT. The chain combines TRBV7-3 with TRBJ2-3, with D perhaps TRBD2 (5 bases). V was pared by 1 base and J by 5 bases, with 7 bases between. This CDR3 region has 13 residues. Germline V gene data show CDR1 as SGHTA and CDR2 as FQGTGA. Filled out from reference TRBV7-3 and TRBJ2-3, the complete variable domain reads GAGVSQTPSNKVTEKGKYVELRCDPISGHTALYWYRQSLGQGPEFLIYFQGTGAADDSGLPNDRFFAVRPEGSVSTLKIQRTERGDSAVYLCASSLRGLDTQYFGPGTRLTVL.